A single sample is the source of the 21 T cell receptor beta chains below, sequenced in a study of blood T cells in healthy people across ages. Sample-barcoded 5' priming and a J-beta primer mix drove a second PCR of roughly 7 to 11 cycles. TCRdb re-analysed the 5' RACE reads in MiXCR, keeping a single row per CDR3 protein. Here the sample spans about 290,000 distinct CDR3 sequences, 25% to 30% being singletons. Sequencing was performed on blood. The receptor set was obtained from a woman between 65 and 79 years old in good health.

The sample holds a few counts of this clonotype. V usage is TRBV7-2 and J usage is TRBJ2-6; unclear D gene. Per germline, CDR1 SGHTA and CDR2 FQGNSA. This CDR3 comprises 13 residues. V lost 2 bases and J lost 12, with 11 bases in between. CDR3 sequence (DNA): TGTGCCAGCAGCTTAAATACTGGAACCGTCCTGACTTTC. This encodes CASSLNTGTVLTF.

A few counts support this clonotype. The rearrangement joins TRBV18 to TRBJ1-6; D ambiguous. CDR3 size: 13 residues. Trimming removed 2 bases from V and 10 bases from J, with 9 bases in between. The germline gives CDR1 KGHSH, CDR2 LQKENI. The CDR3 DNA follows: TGTGCCAGCTCACCATCGCAAGGATCACCCCTCCACTTT. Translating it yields CASSPSQGSPLHF.

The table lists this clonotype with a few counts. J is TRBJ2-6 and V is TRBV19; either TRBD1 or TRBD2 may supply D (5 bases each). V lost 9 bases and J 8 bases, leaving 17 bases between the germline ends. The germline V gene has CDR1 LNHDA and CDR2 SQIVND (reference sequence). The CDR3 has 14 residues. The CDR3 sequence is CASRRGPGPNVLTF. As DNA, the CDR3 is TGTGCCAGCCGAAGGGGACCGGGCCCCAACGTCCTGACTTTC.

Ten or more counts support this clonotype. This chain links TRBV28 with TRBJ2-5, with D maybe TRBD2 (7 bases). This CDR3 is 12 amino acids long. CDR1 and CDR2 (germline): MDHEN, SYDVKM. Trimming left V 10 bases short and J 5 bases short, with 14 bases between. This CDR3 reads CATQGGVETQYF. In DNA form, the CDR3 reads TGTGCCACCCAAGGGGGGGTCGAGACCCAGTACTTC.

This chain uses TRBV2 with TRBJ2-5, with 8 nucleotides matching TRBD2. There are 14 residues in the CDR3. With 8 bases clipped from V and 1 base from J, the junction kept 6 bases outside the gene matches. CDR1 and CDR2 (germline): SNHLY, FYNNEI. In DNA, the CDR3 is TGTGCCAGCGGAAATCGGGAGGGCCAAGAGACCCAGTACTTC. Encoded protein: CASGNREGQETQYF.

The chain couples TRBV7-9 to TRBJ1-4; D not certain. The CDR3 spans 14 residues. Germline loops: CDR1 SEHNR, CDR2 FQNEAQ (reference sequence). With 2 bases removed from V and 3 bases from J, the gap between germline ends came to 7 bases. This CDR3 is CASSLSGANEKLFF. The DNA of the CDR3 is TGTGCCAGCAGCTTATCCGGGGCTAATGAAAAACTGTTTTTT.

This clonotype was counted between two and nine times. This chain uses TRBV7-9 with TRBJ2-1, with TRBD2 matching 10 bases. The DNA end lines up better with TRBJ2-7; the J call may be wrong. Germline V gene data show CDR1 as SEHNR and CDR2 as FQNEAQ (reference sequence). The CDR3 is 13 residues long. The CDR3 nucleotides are TGTGCCAGCAGCTCTAGCGGGAGTGACGAGCAGTACTTC. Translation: CASSSSGSDEQYF.

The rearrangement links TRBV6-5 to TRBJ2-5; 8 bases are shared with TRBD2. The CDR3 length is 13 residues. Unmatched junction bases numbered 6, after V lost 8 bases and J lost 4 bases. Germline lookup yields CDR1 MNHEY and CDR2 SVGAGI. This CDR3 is CASRSGRGETQYF. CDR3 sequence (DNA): TGTGCCAGCCGCAGCGGGAGAGGAGAGACCCAGTACTTC.

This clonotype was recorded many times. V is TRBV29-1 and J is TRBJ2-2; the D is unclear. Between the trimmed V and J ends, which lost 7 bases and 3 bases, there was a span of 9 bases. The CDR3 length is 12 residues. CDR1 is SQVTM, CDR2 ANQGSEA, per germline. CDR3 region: CSASTHTGELFF. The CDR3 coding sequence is TGCAGCGCCAGTACACACACCGGGGAGCTGTTTTTT.

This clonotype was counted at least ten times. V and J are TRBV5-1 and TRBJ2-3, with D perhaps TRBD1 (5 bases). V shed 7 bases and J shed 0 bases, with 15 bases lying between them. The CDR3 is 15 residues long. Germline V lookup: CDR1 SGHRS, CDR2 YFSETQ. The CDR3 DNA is TGCGCCAGCCGCAGGGCCGTCGCTAGCACAGATACGCAGTATTTT. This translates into CASRRAVASTDTQYF.

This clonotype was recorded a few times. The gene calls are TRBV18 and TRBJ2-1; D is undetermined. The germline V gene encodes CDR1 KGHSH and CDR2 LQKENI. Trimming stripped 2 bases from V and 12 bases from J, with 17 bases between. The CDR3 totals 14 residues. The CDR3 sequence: CASSPEQWGSGQFF. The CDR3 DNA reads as TGTGCCAGCTCACCAGAACAGTGGGGTTCGGGGCAGTTCTTC.

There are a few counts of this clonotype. CDR3 sequence reads: CASRSGSSYNEQFF. The CDR3 DNA follows: TGTGCCAGTCGTAGCGGGAGTTCTTACAATGAGCAGTTCTTC. The chain combines TRBV7-9 with TRBJ2-1; 9 bases line up with TRBD2. Looked up from germline, CDR1 is SEHNR and CDR2 is FQNEAQ (reference sequence). The CDR3 loop spans 14 amino acids. With V trimmed by 9 bases and J by 4 bases, 7 bases remained unmatched.

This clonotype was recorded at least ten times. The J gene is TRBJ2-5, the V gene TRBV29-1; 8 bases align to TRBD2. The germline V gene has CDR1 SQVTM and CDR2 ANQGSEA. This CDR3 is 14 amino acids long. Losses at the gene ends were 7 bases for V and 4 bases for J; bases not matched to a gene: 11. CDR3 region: CSAGSGKPGETQYF. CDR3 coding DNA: TGCAGCGCCGGTAGCGGGAAACCAGGAGAGACCCAGTACTTC. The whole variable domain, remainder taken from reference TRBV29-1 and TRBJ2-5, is SAVISQKPSRDICQRGTSLTIQCQVDSQVTMMFWYRQQPGQSLTLIATANQGSEATYESGFVIDKFPISRPNLTFSTLTVSNMSPEDSSIYLCSAGSGKPGETQYFGPGTRLLVL.

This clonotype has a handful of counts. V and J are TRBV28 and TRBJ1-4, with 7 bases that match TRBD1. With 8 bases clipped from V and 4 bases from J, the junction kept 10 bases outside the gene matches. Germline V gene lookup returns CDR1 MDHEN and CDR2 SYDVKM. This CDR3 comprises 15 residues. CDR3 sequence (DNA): TGTGCCAGCCGTCTCCCGGGACAGAGTAATGAAAAACTGTTTTTT. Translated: CASRLPGQSNEKLFF.

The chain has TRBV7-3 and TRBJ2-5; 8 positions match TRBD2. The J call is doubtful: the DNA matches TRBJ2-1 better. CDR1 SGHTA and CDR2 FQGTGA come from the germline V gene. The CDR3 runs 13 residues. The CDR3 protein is CASSSTSVGEQFF. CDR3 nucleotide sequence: TGTGCCAGCAGCTCGACTAGCGTCGGTGAGCAGTTCTTC.

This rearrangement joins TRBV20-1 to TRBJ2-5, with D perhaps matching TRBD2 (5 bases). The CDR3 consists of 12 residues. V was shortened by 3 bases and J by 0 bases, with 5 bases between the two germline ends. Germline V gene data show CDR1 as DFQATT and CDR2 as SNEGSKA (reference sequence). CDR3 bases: TGCAGTGCTAGGAGGGACCAAGAGACCCAGTACTTC. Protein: CSARRDQETQYF.

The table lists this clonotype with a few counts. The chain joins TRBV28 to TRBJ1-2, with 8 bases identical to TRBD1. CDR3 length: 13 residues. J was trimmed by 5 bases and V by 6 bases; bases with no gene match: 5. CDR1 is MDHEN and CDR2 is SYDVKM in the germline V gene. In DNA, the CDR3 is TGTGCCAGCAGGGAGGACAGGGAATATGGCTACACCTTC. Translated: CASREDREYGYTF.

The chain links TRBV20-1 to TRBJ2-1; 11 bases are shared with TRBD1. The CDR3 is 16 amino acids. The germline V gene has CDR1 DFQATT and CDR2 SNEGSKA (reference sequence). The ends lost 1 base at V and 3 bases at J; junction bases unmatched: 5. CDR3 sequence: CSARGGQGAYYNEQFF. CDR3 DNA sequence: TGCAGTGCTAGAGGCGGACAGGGGGCATACTACAATGAGCAGTTCTTC.

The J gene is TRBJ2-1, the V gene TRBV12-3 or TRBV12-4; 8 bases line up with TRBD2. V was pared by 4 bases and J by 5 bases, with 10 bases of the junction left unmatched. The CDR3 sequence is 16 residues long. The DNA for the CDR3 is TGTGCCAGCAGTTCCGTAACTAGCGGCCGCGACAATGAGCAGTTCTTC. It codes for CASSSVTSGRDNEQFF.

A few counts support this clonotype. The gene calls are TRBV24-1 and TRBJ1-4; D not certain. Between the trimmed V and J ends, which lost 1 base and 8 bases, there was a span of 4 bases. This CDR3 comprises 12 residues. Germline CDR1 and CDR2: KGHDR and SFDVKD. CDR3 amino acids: CATSDFGEKLFF. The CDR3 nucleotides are TGTGCCACCAGTGATTTCGGGGAAAAACTGTTTTTT.

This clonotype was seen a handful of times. This CDR3 reads CASSLIRGVAGRDEQYF. The CDR3 nucleotides are TGTGCCAGCAGCTTAATTCGGGGCGTTGCGGGCCGGGACGAGCAGTACTTC. The chain carries TRBV11-2 and TRBJ2-7; TRBD1 or TRBD2 may be the D gene (5 bases each). The V gene's germline CDR1 is SGHAT and CDR2 FQNNGV. The CDR3 sequence is 17 residues long. The ends were cut back, 2 bases at V and 5 bases at J, with 22 bases in the middle.